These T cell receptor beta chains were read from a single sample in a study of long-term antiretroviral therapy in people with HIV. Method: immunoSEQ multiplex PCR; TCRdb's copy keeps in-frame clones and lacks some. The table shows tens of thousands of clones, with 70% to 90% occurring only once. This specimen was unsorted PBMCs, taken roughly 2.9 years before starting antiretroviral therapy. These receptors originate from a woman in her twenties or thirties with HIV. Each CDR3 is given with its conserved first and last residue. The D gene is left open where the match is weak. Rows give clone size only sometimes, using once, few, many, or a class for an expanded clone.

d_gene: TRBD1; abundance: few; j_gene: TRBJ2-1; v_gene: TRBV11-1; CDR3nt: TGTGCCAGCAGCTCCGGGACAGTCACCGCCGATGAGCAGTTCTTC; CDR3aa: CASSSGTVTADEQFF
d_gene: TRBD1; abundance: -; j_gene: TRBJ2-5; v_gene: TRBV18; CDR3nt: TGTGCCAGCCGGGACAGCTACTCCCAAGAGACCCAGTACTTC; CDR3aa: CASRDSYSQETQYF
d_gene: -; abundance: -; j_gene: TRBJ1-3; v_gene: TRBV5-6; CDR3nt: TGTGCCAGCAGCTTGGGGCGGACTGGAAACACCATATATTTT; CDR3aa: CASSLGRTGNTIYF
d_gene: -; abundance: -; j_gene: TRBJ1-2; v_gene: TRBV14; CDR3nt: TGTGCCAGCAGCCAAAACAGGGTTCCCAACTATGGCTACACCTTC; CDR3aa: CASSQNRVPNYGYTF
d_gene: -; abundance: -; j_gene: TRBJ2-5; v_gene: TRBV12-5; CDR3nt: TGTGCTAGTGGTCCCGCGGGGGAGACCCAGTACTTC; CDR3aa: CASGPAGETQYF
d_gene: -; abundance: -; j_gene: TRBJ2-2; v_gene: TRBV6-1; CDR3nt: TGTGCCAGCATATCGGGGCGTGACACCGGGGAGCTGTTTTTT; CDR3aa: CASISGRDTGELFF
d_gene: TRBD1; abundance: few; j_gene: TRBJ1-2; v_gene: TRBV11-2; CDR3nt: TGTGCCAGCAGCTTAGAGTTGAGGACAGGGAGTCCCCCCGATACCTATGGCTACACCTTC; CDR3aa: CASSLELRTGSPPDTYGYTF
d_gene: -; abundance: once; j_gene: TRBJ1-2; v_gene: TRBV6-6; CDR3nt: TGTGCCAGCAGTGATGGACAGATAATCTATGGCTACACCTTC; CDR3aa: CASSDGQIIYGYTF
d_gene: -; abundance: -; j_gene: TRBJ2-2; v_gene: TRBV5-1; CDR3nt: TGCGCCAGCAGCTTGGGACAGGACACCGGGGAGCTGTTTTTT; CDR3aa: CASSLGQDTGELFF
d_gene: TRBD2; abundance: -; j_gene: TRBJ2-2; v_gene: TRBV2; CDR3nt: TGTGCCAGCAGTTTACAGCGGGGGGGCACCGGGGAGCTGTTTTTT; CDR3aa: CASSLQRGGTGELFF
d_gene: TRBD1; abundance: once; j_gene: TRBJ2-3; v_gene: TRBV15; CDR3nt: TGTGCCACTGGGGACAGGGGGAAGGCAGATACGCAGTATTTT; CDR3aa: CATGDRGKADTQYF
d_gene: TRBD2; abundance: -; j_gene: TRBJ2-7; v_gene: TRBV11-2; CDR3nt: TGTGCCAGCAGTCTGTGGGAGGGGCCCTACGAGCAGTACTTC; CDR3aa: CASSLWEGPYEQYF
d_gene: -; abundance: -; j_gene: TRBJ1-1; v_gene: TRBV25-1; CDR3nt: TGTGCCAGCAGTGAATCAGCCTTCGAGGCGGGTTTCTTT; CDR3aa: CASSESAFEAGFF
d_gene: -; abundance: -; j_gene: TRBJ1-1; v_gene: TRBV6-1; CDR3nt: TGTGCCAGCCTTAACACTGAAGCTTTCTTT; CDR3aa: CASLNTEAFF
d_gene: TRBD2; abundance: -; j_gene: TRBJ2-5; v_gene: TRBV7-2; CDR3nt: TGTGCCAGCAGTCCTACTAGCGGGTCCCAAGAGACCCAGTACTTC; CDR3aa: CASSPTSGSQETQYF
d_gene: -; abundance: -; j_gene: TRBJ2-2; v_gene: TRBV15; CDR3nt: TGTGCCACCAGCAATAAGGCAGGGGCCGGGGAGCTGTTTTTT; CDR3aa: CATSNKAGAGELFF
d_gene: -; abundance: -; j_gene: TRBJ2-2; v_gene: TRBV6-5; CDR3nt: TGTGCCAGCAGTTATGGCGCTACAGGCGGGGAGCTGTTTTTT; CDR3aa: CASSYGATGGELFF
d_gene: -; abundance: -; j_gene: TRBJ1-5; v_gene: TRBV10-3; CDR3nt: TGTGCCATCAGTGAGTCGGTGGGTAATCAGCCCCAGCATTTT; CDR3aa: CAISESVGNQPQHF
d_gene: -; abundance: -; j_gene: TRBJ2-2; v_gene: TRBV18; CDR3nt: TGTGCCAGCTCACAGACAGGCACCGGGGAGCTGTTTTTT; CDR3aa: CASSQTGTGELFF
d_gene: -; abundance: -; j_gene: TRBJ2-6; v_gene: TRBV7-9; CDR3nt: TGTGCCAGCAGCAGCGAAACAGGACGTCACAGGGGGGCCAACGTCCTGACTTTC; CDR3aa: CASSSETGRHRGANVLTF
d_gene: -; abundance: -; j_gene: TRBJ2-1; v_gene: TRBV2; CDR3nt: TGTGCCAGCAGTCCGAACAGGGCGTATGAGCAGTTCTTC; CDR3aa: CASSPNRAYEQFF
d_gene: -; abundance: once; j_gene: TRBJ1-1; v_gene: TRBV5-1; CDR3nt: TGCGCCAGCAGCTTGGGGTCATCCCAAGCTTTCTTT; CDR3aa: CASSLGSSQAFF
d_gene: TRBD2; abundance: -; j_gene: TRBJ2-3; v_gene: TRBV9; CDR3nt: TGTGCCAGCAGCGTCCTAGCGGGGGGCACAGATACGCAGTATTTT; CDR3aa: CASSVLAGGTDTQYF
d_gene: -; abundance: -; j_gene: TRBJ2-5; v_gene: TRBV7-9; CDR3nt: TGTGCCAGCAGCCCCGCAGTCGGATCAGGAGAGACCCAGTACTTC; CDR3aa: CASSPAVGSGETQYF
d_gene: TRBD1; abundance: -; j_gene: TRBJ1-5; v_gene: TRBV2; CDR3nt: TGTGCCAGCAGTGAGACAGGGGCAAATCAGCCCCAGCATTTT; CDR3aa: CASSETGANQPQHF
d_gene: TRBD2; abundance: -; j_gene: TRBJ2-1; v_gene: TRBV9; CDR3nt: TGTGCCAGCAGCGTAGGAGCGGGGGGGCCAGGGAATGAGCAGTTCTTC; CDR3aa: CASSVGAGGPGNEQFF
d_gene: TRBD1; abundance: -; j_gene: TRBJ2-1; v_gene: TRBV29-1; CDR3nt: TGCAGCGCTGGGACAGGGGCAAGGAATGAGCAGTTCTTC; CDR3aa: CSAGTGARNEQFF
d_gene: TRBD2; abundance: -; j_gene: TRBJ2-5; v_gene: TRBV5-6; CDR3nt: TGTGCCAGCAGCTTGCCTAGCGGGTCTACGCCCGTGGAGACCCAGTACTTC; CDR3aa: CASSLPSGSTPVETQYF
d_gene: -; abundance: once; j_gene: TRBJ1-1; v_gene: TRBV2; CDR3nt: TGTGCCAGCAGCAAGCAAGGGGGTGGTACTGAAGCTTTCTTT; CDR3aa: CASSKQGGGTEAFF
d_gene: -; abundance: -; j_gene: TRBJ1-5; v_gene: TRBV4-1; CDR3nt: TGCGCCAGCAGCCAAGGAACAGGGAATCAGCCCCAGCATTTT; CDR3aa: CASSQGTGNQPQHF
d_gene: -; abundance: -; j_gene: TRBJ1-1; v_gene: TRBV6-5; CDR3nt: TGTGCCAGCAGCCCCCTTTTGAGAGGGGGGACTGAAGCTTTCTTT; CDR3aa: CASSPLLRGGTEAFF
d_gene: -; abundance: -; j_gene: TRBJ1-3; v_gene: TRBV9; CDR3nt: TGTGCCAGCAGTGTCCGGACGGGAGAGCGCCCTGGAAACACCATATATTTT; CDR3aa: CASSVRTGERPGNTIYF
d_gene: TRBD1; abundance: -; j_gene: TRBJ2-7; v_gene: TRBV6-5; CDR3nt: TGTGCCAGCAGACGCCGGGACAGCTCCTACGAGCAGTACTTC; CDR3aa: CASRRRDSSYEQYF
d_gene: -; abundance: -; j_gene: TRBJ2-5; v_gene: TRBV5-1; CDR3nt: TGCGCCAGCAGCTTGGAGAGTCAAGAGACCCAGTACTTC; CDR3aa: CASSLESQETQYF
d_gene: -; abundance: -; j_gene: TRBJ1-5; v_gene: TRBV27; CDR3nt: TGTGCCAGCAGTTTACGGGATAGCAATCAGCCCCAGCATTTT; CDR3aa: CASSLRDSNQPQHF
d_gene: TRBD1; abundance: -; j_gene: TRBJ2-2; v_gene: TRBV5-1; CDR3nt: TGCGCCAGCAGCCGGGGACAGCCGAACACCGGGGAGCTGTTTTTT; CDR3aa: CASSRGQPNTGELFF
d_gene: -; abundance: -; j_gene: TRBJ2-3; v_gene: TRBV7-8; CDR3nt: TGTGCCAGCAGCAAAGGAAGAGGGTGGGGTGCGGACACAGATACGCAGTATTTT; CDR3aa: CASSKGRGWGADTDTQYF
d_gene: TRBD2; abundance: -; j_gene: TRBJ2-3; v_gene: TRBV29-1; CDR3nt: TGCAGCTCCGGGGGGGCAGATACGCAGTATTTT; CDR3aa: CSSGGADTQYF
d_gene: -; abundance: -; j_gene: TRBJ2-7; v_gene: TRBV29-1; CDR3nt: TGCAGCGTGCTCGGGACTCCTGACAACGAGCAGTACTTC; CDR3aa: CSVLGTPDNEQYF
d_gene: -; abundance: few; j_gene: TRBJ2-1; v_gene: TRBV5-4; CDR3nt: TGTGCCAGCAGCTTGCAATCGCCCAGTTACAATGAGCAGTTCTTC; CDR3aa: CASSLQSPSYNEQFF
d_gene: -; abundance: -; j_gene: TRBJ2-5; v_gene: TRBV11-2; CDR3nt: TGTGCCAGCAGCTTAGGTAGTACAGGGATCGAGACCCAGTACTTC; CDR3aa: CASSLGSTGIETQYF
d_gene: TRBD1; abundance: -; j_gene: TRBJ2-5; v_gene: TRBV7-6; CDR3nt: TGTGCCAGCAGCTCCTGGGGGCCGGACAGGGGGACGGGTGATGAGACCCAGTACTTC; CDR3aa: CASSSWGPDRGTGDETQYF
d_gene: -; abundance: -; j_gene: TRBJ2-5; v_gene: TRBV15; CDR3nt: TGTGCCACCAGCTTCCCCTTAGTGACCCAGTACTTC; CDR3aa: CATSFPLVTQYF
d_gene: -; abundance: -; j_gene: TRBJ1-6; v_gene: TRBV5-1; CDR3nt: TGCGCCAGCAGCTCCACTGGGTGGTCCTATAATTCACCCCTCCACTTT; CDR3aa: CASSSTGWSYNSPLHF
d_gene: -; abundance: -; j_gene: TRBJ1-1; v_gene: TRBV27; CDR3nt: TGTGCCAGCAGCCCCTTAATGAACACTGAAGCTTTCTTT; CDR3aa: CASSPLMNTEAFF
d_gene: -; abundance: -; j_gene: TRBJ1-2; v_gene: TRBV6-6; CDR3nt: TGTGCCAGCAGTTGGGGAGGAGGCTATGGCTACACCTTC; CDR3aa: CASSWGGGYGYTF
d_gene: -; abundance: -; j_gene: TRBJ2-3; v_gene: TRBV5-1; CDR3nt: TGCGCCAGCAGCTTGACGGGGTTTACAGATACGCAGTATTTT; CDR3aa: CASSLTGFTDTQYF
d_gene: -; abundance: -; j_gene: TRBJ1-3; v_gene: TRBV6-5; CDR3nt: TGTGCCAGCAGTTCGCCTTTACAGGGAGCTGGAAACACCATATATTTT; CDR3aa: CASSSPLQGAGNTIYF
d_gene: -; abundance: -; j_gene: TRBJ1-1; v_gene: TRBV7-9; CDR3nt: TGTGCCAGCAGCGAAACTACTCTGGGGGCGAACACTGAAGCTTTCTTT; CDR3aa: CASSETTLGANTEAFF
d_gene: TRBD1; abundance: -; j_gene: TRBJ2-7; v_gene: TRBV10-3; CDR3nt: TGTGCCATCAGTGAACTGGAGCCGGGACAGGGGTCTTCCGAGCAGTACTTC; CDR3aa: CAISELEPGQGSSEQYF
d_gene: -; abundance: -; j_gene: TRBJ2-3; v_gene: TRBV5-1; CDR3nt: TGCGCCAGCAGCGGGGGGGTCGGGACAGAACGCACAGATACGCAGTATTTT; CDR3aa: CASSGGVGTERTDTQYF
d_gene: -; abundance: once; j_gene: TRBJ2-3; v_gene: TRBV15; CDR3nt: TGTGCCACCAGCAAGCGTAGCGAGGGCACAGATACGCAGTATTTT; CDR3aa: CATSKRSEGTDTQYF
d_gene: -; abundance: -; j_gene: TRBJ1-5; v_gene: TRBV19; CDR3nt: TGTGCCAGTAGTACCAGCCTATTCCCGGACAGTGAGAATCAGCCCCAGCATTTT; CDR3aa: CASSTSLFPDSENQPQHF
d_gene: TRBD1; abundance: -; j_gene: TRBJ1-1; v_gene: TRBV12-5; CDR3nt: TGTGCTAGTGGTTTGGACAGGGGTGGCACTGAAGCTTTCTTT; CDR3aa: CASGLDRGGTEAFF
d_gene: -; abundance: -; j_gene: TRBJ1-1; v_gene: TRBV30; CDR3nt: TGTGCCTGGAGCGATGGCCCCGCAGCGGGCACTGAAGCTTTCTTT; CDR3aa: CAWSDGPAAGTEAFF